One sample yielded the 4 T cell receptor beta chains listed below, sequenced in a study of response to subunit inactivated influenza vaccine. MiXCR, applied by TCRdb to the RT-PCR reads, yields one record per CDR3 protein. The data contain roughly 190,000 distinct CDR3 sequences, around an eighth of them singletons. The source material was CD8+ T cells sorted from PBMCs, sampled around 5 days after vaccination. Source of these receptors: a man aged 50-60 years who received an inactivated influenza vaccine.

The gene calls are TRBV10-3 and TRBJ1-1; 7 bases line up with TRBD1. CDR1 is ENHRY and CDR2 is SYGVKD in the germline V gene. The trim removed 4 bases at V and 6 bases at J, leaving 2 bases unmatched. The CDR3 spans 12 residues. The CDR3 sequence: CAISGGTAEAFF. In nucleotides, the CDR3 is TGTGCCATCAGTGGCGGGACAGCTGAAGCTTTCTTT.

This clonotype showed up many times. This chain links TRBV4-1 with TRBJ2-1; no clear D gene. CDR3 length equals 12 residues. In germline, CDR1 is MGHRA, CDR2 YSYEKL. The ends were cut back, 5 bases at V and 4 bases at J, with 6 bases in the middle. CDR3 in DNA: TGCGCCAGCAGCGCCGGGTACAATGAGCAGTTCTTC. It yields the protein CASSAGYNEQFF.

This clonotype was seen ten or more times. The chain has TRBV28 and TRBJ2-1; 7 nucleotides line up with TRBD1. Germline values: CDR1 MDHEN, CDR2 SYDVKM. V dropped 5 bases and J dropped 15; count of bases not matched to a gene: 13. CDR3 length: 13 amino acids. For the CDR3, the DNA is TGTGCCAGCAGTGTAATCGAGGGGGCTCAGCCGTTCTTC. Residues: CASSVIEGAQPFF.

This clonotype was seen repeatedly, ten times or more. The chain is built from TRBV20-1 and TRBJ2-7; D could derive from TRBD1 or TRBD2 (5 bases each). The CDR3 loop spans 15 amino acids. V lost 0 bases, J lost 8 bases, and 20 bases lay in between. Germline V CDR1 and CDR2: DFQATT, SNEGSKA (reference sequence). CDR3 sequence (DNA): TGCAGTGCTAGAGACGGGGCGGACCCTACGTCCAAGCAGTACTTC. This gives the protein CSARDGADPTSKQYF.